This TCR beta chain is drawn from a study of T cell responses to AZD1222 COVID-19 vaccine. Produced via immunoSEQ multiplex PCR; TCRdb's table is partial and in-frame only. The sample gives approximately 130,000 clones, over 80% of which show up once; 0.9% to 1.2% is in the top ten. V was cut by 4 bases and J by 0 bases, with 8 bases left in between. CDR3 length equals 13 residues. Germline V gives CDR1 SGDLS, CDR2 YYNGEE. With regard to this clone: Antigen: not known.

General study results and limits: Clonal diversity was possibly underestimated, and the donors were mostly white British, with more females.

The material sequenced was peripheral blood, taken on day 0 of AZD1222 vaccination. The chain employs TRBV9 and TRBJ2-7; no reliable D call. This receptor was obtained from an adult in good health. The CDR3: CASSPSNSYEQYF. The CDR3 bases are TGTGCCAGCAGCCCTAGTAACTCCTACGAGCAGTACTTC.